A selection of T cell receptor beta chains follows, all from one sample in a study of cytomegalovirus exposure and HLA in healthy donors. Libraries were prepared by immunoSEQ multiplex PCR; TCRdb keeps only in-frame clonotypes and omits some of them. The sample has about 240,000 clones, approximately 86% seen once. The sample taken for sequencing was PBMCs. Every receptor here comes from a woman aged 25-40 years in good health and CMV-seropositive. CDR3s include the opening cysteine and the closing phenylalanine or tryptophan. D genes are given only for firm matches. Clone size is not always given. Where it is, it says once, few, many or a class for expanded clones.

v_gene	len	d_gene	j_gene	abundance	CDR3nt	CDR3aa
TRBV7-2	16	TRBD2	TRBJ2-2	.	TGTGCCAGCAGCCTGGTAGCGGGAGGGTGGTCCGGGGAGCTGTTTTTT	CASSLVAGGWSGELFF
TRBV4-1	17	TRBD1	TRBJ2-3	.	TGCGCCAGCAGCCAAGAATCTGGACAGGTCAGCACAGATACGCAGTATTTT	CASSQESGQVSTDTQYF
TRBV19	13	TRBD1	TRBJ2-3	.	TGTGCCAGCAGGGACAGGGGTACAGATACGCAGTATTTT	CASRDRGTDTQYF
TRBV27	14	.	TRBJ2-3	.	TGTGCCAGCAGTCGCCCGACTAGCACAGATACGCAGTATTTT	CASSRPTSTDTQYF
TRBV18	14	TRBD1	TRBJ1-5	once	TGTGCCAGCTCGCCGGGACAGAGCAATCAGCCCCAGCATTTT	CASSPGQSNQPQHF
TRBV27	11	TRBD1	TRBJ2-7	many	TGTGCCAGCAGGACAGGGACCGAGCAGTACTTC	CASRTGTEQYF
TRBV19	18	.	TRBJ1-1	.	TGTGCCAGTAGTATAGGGGCCACCTACAGGGAGAGGAACACTGAAGCTTTCTTT	CASSIGATYRERNTEAFF
TRBV27	14	TRBD2	TRBJ2-7	.	TGTGCCAGCAGGAGCGGGAGAGTTGGGTACGAGCAGTACTTC	CASRSGRVGYEQYF
TRBV28	15	TRBD1	TRBJ1-4	.	TGTGCCAGCAGTTTATTATCGGGACAGCTTGAAAAACTGTTTTTT	CASSLLSGQLEKLFF
TRBV5-6	14	TRBD1	TRBJ1-1	few	TGTGCCAGCAGCTTACAACAGGGGGTCACTGAAGCTTTCTTT	CASSLQQGVTEAFF
TRBV5-5	15	TRBD1	TRBJ2-7	.	TGTGCCAGCAGCTCCTGGACAGGGGGCGCGTACGAGCAGTACTTC	CASSSWTGGAYEQYF
TRBV19	14	.	TRBJ2-1	.	TGTGCCAGTAGTCCCCCCGGCTCCTACAATGAGCAGTTCTTC	CASSPPGSYNEQFF
TRBV29-1	15	TRBD2	TRBJ2-1	.	TGCAGCGTGGAACTTACTAGCGGGAGGTTGGATGAGCAGTTCTTC	CSVELTSGRLDEQFF
TRBV30	12	.	TRBJ1-2	.	TGTGCCTGGAGTGTCTGGACTTATGGCTACACCTTC	CAWSVWTYGYTF